These 13 T cell receptor beta chains share one sample of origin, sequenced in a study of blood T cell repertoires in COVID-19. Data came from immunoSEQ multiplex PCR; TCRdb stores just in-frame clones and leaves some out. This table holds approximately 290,000 clones, around 90% found once. The material sequenced was PBMCs or T cells enriched from blood (not recorded which). These receptors were taken from a woman younger than 45 who had recovered from COVID-19.

The genes are TRBV27 and TRBJ1-1; 7 positions agree with TRBD1. CDR1 MNHEY and CDR2 SMNVEV come from the germline V gene (reference sequence). Trimming removed 2 bases from V and 4 bases from J; junction bases left unmatched: 4. The CDR3 loop spans 14 amino acids. The CDR3 spells CASSLIGGGTEAFF. The CDR3, as DNA: TGTGCCAGCAGTTTAATAGGGGGCGGCACTGAAGCTTTCTTT.

For the CDR3, the DNA is TGTGCCATCAGTGAGTCCCTGACAGGGAACACTGAAGCTTTCTTT. It encodes CAISESLTGNTEAFF. The chain recombines TRBV10-3 with TRBJ1-1, with D perhaps matching TRBD1 (6 bases). V was trimmed by 0 bases and J by 1 base, leaving 9 bases between them. CDR1 is ENHRY and CDR2 is SYGVKD in the germline V gene. This CDR3 contains 15 residues.

The chain employs TRBV7-2 and TRBJ2-7; D ambiguous. Germline V gives CDR1 SGHTA, CDR2 FQGNSA. Trimming took 1 base from V and 3 from J, leaving 10 bases between them. This CDR3 spans 14 amino acids. The CDR3: CASSLGRVSYEQYF. DNA of the CDR3: TGTGCCAGCAGCTTAGGACGGGTGAGCTACGAGCAGTACTTC. Full variable domain (rest looked up from reference TRBV7-2 and TRBJ2-7): GAGVSQSPSNKVTEKGKDVELRCDPISGHTALYWYRQSLGQGLEFLIYFQGNSAPDKSGLPSDRFSAERTGGSVSTLTIQRTQQEDSAVYLCASSLGRVSYEQYFGPGTRLTVT.

V gene TRBV7-2 combines with J gene TRBJ2-1; D remains unclear. The CDR3 runs 13 residues. Trimming cost V 4 bases and J 4 bases, with 8 bases left between them. CDR1 is SGHTA and CDR2 is FQGNSA in the germline V gene. CDR3 loop: CASSSTPYNEQFF. In DNA form, the CDR3 reads TGTGCCAGCAGCTCAACACCTTACAATGAGCAGTTCTTC.

The chain joins TRBV15 to TRBJ1-1; 7 bases line up with TRBD1. The CDR3 is made up of 14 amino acids. J lost 4 bases, V lost 4 bases, and 6 bases had no gene match. Germline V CDR1 and CDR2: LNHNV, YYDKDF (reference sequence). The CDR3 nucleotides are TGTGCCACCAGCAAAAGACAGGGCGGCACTGAAGCTTTCTTT. This codes for CATSKRQGGTEAFF.

The chain recombines TRBV27 with TRBJ2-4; D is possibly TRBD2 (6 bases). The CDR3 runs 16 residues. Trimming shortened V by 3 bases and J by 8 bases, and 20 bases separated the two germline ends. The germline V gene encodes CDR1 MNHEY and CDR2 SMNVEV (reference sequence). Here the CDR3 reads CASSFSGPRVRDIQYF. CDR3 bases: TGTGCCAGCAGTTTTAGCGGCCCCAGGGTACGTGACATTCAGTACTTC.

V is TRBV28 and J is TRBJ1-5; 8 positions match TRBD1. Germline CDR1 reads MDHEN; CDR2 reads SYDVKM. The junction had 13 bases not matched to a gene; V was cut back by 8 bases and J by 7 bases. The CDR3 spans 15 residues. In DNA, the CDR3 is TGTGCCAGCGGCCGCGGACAGGGTTTGGAGCAGCCCCAGCATTTT. Its protein is CASGRGQGLEQPQHF.

The J gene is TRBJ2-1, the V gene TRBV18; no firm D call. Trimming shortened V by 2 bases and J by 0 bases, and 8 bases separated the two germline ends. This CDR3 contains 15 residues. The germline V gene has CDR1 KGHSH and CDR2 LQKENI. The CDR3 sequence: CASSPMAISYNEQFF. In nucleotides, the CDR3 is TGTGCCAGCTCACCAATGGCAATCTCCTACAATGAGCAGTTCTTC. Together with reference TRBV18 and TRBJ2-1, the CDR3 gives the full variable domain: NAGVMQNPRHLVRRRGQEARLRCSPMKGHSHVYWYRQLPEEGLKFMVYLQKENIIDESGMPKERFSAEFPKEGPSILRIQQVVRGDSAAYFCASSPMAISYNEQFFGPGTRLTVL.

This sequence joins TRBV5-6 and TRBJ1-6; D possibly corresponds to TRBD1 (5 bases). V was trimmed by 4 bases and J by 8 bases, leaving 13 bases between them. The CDR3 is made up of 14 amino acids. The germline V gene has CDR1 SGHDT and CDR2 YYEEEE. This chain's CDR3 is CASSPIGADSPLHF. CDR3 DNA: TGTGCCAGCAGCCCGATTGGGGCAGATTCACCCCTCCACTTT.

The CDR3 DNA sequence: TGTGCCATCAGTGACTTGAAGACTACCTCCTACGAGCAGTACTTC. It specifies CAISDLKTTSYEQYF. This chain joins TRBV10-3 and TRBJ2-7; TRBD2 might be the D (5 bases). From germline, CDR1 is ENHRY and CDR2 SYGVKD. The CDR3 sequence is 15 residues long. The germline V and J ends were trimmed by 3 bases and 0 bases, with 12 bases remaining between them.

This clone is a singleton in its sample. The chain uses TRBV10-3 and TRBJ2-7; the match to TRBD1 covers 10 bases. V was pared by 5 bases and J by 7 bases, with 8 bases of the junction left unmatched. The CDR3 length is 14 residues. Germline CDR1 and CDR2: ENHRY and SYGVKD. The CDR3 loop reads CAISPGQGSEEQYF. CDR3 in DNA: TGTGCCATCAGTCCGGGACAGGGGTCCGAGGAGCAGTACTTC.

V gene TRBV19 combines with J gene TRBJ2-1; 11 positions agree with TRBD2. J gave up 7 bases and V 4 bases, and 12 bases lay outside the gene matches. Germline assignment: CDR1 LNHDA and CDR2 SQIVND (reference sequence). The CDR3 covers 17 residues. The CDR3, as DNA: TGTGCCAGTAGTACCTCCCGGACCGCTAGCGGGAGGAATGAGCAGTTCTTC. Encoded protein: CASSTSRTASGRNEQFF. The entire variable domain, with the rest obtained from reference TRBV19 and TRBJ2-1, is as follows: DGGITQSPKYLFRKEGQNVTLSCEQNLNHDAMYWYRQDPGQGLRLIYYSQIVNDFQKGDIAEGYSVSREKKESFPLTVTSAQKNPTAFYLCASSTSRTASGRNEQFFGPGTRLTVL.

This clone was picked up a small number of times. The gene calls are TRBV6-2 or TRBV6-3 and TRBJ1-5; 10 positions agree with TRBD1. The V segment lost 6 bases and the J segment 4 bases; nucleotides outside the gene matches: 9. The CDR3 length is 16 residues. Germline V CDR1 and CDR2: MNHEY, SVGEGT. The chain's CDR3 is CASSRGTGVRNQPQHF. The CDR3 nucleotides are TGTGCCAGCAGCCGCGGGACAGGGGTGCGTAATCAGCCCCAGCATTTT.